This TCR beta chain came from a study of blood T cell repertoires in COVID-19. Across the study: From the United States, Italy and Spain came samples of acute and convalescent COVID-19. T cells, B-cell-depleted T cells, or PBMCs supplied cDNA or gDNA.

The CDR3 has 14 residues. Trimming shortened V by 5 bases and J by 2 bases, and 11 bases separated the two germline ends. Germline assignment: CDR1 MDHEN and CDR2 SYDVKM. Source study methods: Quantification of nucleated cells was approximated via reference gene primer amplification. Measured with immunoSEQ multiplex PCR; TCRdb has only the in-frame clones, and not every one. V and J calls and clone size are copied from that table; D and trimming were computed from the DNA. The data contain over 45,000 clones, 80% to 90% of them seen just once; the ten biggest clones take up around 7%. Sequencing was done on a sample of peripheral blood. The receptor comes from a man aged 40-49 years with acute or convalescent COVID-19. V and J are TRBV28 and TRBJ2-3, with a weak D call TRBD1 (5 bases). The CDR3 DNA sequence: TGTGCCAGCAGTCTGACAGTGAACACAGATACGCAGTATTTT. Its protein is CASSLTVNTDTQYF.